This T cell receptor beta chain was documented in a study of CD8 T cells in ankylosing spondylitis. Study conclusions and caveats: Ankylosing spondylitis blood seemed to carry a telltale TCR beta motif made of under ten highly homologous variants. Earlier studies detected some motif variants in reactive arthritis synovial fluid and blood.

V lost 3 bases and J 3 bases, leaving 13 bases between the germline ends. This CDR3 region has 14 residues. Germline V gene data show CDR1 as SQVTM and CDR2 as ANQGSEA. Notes on this clonotype: The antigen is not known.

Making the TCR beta libraries involved quantitative 5'-RACE with molecular barcodes. TCRdb ran MiXCR on the 5' RACE reads and lists one entry per CDR3 protein. The data hold some 800,000 distinct CDR3 sequences, with 12% observed a single time. The sequence was collected from a male donor with ankylosing spondylitis. The gene calls are TRBV29-1 and TRBJ2-3; a weak D match, TRBD2 (6 bases). The sequenced sample was blood, either unsorted or a sorted T cell fraction (not recorded which). CDR3 amino acids: CSVDGEGRTDTQYF. In DNA form, the CDR3 reads TGCAGCGTTGACGGGGAAGGGAGGACAGATACGCAGTATTTT.